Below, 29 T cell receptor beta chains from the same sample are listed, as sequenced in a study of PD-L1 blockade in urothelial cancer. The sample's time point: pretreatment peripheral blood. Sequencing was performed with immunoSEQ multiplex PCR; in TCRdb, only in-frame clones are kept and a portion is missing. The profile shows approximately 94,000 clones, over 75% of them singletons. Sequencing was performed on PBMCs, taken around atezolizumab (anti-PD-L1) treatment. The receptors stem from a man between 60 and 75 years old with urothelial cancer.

The CDR3 protein is CASSFGNSGITDTQYF. As DNA, the CDR3 is TGCGCCAGCAGCTTCGGAAATAGCGGGATCACAGATACGCAGTATTTT. This chain uses TRBV5-1 with TRBJ2-3; 8 bases map to TRBD2. In germline, CDR1 is SGHRS, CDR2 YFSETQ. The V segment lost 2 bases and the J segment 2 bases; nucleotides outside the gene matches: 7. This CDR3 spans 16 amino acids.

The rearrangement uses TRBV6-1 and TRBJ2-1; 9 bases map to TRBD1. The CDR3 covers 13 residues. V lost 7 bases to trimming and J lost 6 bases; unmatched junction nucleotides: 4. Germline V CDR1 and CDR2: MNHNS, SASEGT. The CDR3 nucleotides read TGTGCCAGCACGGGGACAGGGTTCAATGAGCAGTTCTTC. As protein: CASTGTGFNEQFF.

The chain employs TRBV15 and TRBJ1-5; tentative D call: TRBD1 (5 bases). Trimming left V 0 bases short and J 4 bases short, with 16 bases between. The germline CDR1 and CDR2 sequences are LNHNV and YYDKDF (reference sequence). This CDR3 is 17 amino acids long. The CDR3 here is CATSREQDNLRNQPQHF. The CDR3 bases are TGTGCCACCAGCAGAGAACAGGATAATTTACGGAATCAGCCCCAGCATTTT.

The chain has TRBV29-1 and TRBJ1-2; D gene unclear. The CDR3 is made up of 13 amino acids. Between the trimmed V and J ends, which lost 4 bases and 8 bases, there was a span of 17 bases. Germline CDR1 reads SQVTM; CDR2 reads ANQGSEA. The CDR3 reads CSVVAAETGGYTF. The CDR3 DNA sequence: TGCAGCGTTGTCGCTGCAGAGACTGGGGGCTACACCTTC.

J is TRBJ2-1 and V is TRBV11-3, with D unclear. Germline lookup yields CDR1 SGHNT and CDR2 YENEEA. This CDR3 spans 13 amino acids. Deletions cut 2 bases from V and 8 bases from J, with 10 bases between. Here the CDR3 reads CASSLSLRDEQFF. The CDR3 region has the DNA TGTGCCAGCAGCTTAAGTTTACGGGATGAGCAGTTCTTC.

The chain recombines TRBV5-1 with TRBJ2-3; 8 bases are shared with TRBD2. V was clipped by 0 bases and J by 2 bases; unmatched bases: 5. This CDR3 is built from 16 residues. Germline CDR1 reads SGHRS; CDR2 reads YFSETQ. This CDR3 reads CASSLGAGAYTDTQYF. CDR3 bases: TGCGCCAGCAGCTTGGGAGCGGGGGCATACACAGATACGCAGTATTTT.

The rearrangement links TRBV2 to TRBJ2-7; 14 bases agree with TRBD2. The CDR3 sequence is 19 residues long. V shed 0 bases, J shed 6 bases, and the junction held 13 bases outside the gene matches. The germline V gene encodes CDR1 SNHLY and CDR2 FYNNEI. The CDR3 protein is CASSEALGTSGRGIGEQYF. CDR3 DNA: TGTGCCAGCAGTGAAGCCCTCGGGACTAGCGGGAGAGGAATCGGCGAGCAGTACTTC.

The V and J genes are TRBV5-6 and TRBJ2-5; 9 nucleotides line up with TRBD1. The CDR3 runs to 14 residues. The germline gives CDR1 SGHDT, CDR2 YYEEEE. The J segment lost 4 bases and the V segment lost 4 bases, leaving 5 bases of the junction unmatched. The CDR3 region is CASSIPGQGETQYF. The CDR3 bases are TGTGCCAGCAGCATTCCGGGACAGGGAGAGACCCAGTACTTC.

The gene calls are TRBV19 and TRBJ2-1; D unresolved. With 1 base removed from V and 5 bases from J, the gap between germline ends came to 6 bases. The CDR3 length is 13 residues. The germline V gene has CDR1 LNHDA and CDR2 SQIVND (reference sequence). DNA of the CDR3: TGTGCCAGTAGTATAGTTGCGAACAATGAGCAGTTCTTC. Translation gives CASSIVANNEQFF.

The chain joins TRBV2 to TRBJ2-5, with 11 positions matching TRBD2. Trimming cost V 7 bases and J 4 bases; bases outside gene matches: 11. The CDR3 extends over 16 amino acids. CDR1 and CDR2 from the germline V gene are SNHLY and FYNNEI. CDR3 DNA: TGTGCCAGCAAGTTAACTAGCGGGAGATGGGGAGAGACCCAGTACTTC. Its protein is CASKLTSGRWGETQYF. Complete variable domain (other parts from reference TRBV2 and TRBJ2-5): EPEVTQTPSHQVTQMGQEVILRCVPISNHLYFYWYRQILGQKVEFLVSFYNNEISEKSEIFDDQFSVERPDGSNFTLKIRSTKLEDSAMYFCASKLTSGRWGETQYFGPGTRLLVL.

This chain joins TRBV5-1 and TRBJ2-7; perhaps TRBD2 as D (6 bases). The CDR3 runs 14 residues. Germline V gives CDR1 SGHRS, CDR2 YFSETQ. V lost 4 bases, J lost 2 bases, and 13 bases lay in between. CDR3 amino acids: CASSERASAYEQYF. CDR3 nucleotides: TGCGCCAGCAGCGAGAGGGCTAGCGCCTACGAGCAGTACTTC.

The CDR3 region is CASNQEGLNNSPLHF. For the CDR3, the DNA is TGCGCCAGCAACCAGGAGGGGCTGAATAATTCACCCCTCCACTTT. This chain connects TRBV4-1 to TRBJ1-6, with a possible D match to TRBD1 (5 bases). Germline lookup yields CDR1 MGHRA and CDR2 YSYEKL. The CDR3 is 15 amino acids. The V and J ends lost 7 bases and 5 bases respectively, with 15 bases between them.

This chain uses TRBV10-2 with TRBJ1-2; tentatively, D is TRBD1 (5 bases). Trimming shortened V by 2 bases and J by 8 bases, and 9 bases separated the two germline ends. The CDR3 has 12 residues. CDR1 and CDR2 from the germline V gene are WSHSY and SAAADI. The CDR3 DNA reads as TGCGCCAGCAGTGAGAAACAGGCCGGCTACACCTTC. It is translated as CASSEKQAGYTF.

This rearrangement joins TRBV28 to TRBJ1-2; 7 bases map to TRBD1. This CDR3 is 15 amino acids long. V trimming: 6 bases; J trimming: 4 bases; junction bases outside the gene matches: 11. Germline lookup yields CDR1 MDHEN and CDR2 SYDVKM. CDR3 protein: CASRKQGSGSYGYTF. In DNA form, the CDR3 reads TGTGCCAGCAGAAAACAGGGGAGTGGTAGCTATGGCTACACCTTC.

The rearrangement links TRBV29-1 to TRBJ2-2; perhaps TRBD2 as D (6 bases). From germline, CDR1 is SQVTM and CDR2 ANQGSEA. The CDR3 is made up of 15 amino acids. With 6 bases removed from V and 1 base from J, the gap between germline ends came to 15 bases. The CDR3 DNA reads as TGCAGCGTCATTCCCCGGGGACTGAACACCGGGGAGCTGTTTTTT. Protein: CSVIPRGLNTGELFF.

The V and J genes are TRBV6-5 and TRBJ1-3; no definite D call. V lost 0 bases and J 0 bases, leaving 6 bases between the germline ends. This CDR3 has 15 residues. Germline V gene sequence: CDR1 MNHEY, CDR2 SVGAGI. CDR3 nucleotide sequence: TGTGCCAGCAGTTACTCGGCAAGCTCTGGAAACACCATATATTTT. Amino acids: CASSYSASSGNTIYF.

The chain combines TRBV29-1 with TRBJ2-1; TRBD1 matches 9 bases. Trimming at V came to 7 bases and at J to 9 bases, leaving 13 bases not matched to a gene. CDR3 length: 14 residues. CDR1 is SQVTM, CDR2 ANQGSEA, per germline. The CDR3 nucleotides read TGCAGCGCCCTCCGTGACAGGGGGGGTAGTGAGCAGTTCTTC. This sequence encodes CSALRDRGGSEQFF.

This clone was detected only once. The CDR3 is CASSDGVGGSKNIQYF. Here the CDR3 DNA reads TGCGCCAGCAGCGATGGGGTTGGAGGTTCCAAAAACATTCAGTACTTC. This chain connects TRBV5-1 to TRBJ2-4, with D possibly being TRBD2 (5 bases). V was cut by 4 bases and J by 2 bases, with 16 bases left in between. The CDR3 has 16 amino acids. The germline V gene encodes CDR1 SGHRS and CDR2 YFSETQ. Complete variable domain (other parts from reference TRBV5-1 and TRBJ2-4): KAGVTQTPRYLIKTRGQQVTLSCSPISGHRSVSWYQQTPGQGLQFLFEYFSETQRNKGNFPGRFSGRQFSNSRSEMNVSTLELGDSALYLCASSDGVGGSKNIQYFGAGTRLSVL.

The CDR3 sequence: CASSLDREEIGYTF. The CDR3 nucleotides are TGTGCCAGCAGCTTGGACAGGGAGGAGATTGGCTACACCTTC. The rearrangement links TRBV7-9 to TRBJ1-2; 8 nucleotides line up with TRBD1. The CDR3 has 14 residues. Per the germline V gene, CDR1 is SEHNR and CDR2 is FQNEAQ (reference sequence). The trim removed 3 bases at V and 7 bases at J, leaving 7 bases unmatched.

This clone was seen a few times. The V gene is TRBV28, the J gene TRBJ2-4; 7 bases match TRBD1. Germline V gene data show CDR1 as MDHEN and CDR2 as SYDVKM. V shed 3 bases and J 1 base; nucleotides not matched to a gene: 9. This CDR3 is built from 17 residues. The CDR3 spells CASSFNRGGRAKNIQYF. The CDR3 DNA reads TGTGCCAGCAGTTTCAACAGGGGCGGAAGGGCCAAAAACATTCAGTACTTC. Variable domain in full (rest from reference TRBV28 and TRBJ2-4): DVKVTQSSRYLVKRTGEKVFLECVQDMDHENMFWYRQDPGLGLRLIYFSYDVKMKEKGDIPEGYSVSREKKERFSLILESASTNQTSMYLCASSFNRGGRAKNIQYFGAGTRLSVL.

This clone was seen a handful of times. The CDR3: CASSEPGLGAFF. The DNA of the CDR3 is TGTGCCAGCAGTGAGCCAGGGCTAGGGGCTTTCTTT. The V gene is TRBV25-1, the J gene TRBJ1-1; a possible D gene is TRBD1 (5 bases). This CDR3 is 12 amino acids long. V lost 3 bases to trimming and J lost 11 bases, with 13 bases between them. CDR1 and CDR2 from the germline V gene are MGHDK and SYGVNS.

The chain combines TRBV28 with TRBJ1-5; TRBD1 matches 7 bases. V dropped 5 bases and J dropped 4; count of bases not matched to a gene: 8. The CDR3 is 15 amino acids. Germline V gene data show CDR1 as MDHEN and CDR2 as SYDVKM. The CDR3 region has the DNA TGTGCCAGCAGTGCCGGGACAGCTGGTAATCAGCCCCAGCATTTT. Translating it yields CASSAGTAGNQPQHF.

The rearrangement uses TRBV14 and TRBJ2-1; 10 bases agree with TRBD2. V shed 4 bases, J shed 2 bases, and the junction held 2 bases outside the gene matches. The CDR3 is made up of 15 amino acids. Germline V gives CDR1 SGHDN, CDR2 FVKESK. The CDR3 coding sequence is TGTGCCAGCAGCCCTGGACTAGCGGCCTACAATGAGCAGTTCTTC. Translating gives CASSPGLAAYNEQFF.

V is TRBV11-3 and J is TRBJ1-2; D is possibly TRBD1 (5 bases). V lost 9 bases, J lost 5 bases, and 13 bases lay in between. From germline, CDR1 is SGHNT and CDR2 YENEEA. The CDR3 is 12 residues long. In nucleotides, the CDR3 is TGTGCCAGGGGGGGGAAGCGGTATGGCTACACCTTC. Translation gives CARGGKRYGYTF. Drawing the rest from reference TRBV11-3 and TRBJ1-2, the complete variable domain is EAGVVQSPRYKIIEKKQPVAFWCNPISGHNTLYWYLQNLGQGPELLIRYENEEAVDDSQLPKDRFSAERLKGVDSTLKIQPAELGDSAVYLCARGGKRYGYTFGSGTRLTVV.

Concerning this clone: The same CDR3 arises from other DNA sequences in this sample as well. The CDR3 loop is CASSVVRNTEAFF. CDR3 DNA: TGTGCCAGCAGCGTAGTGAGGAACACTGAAGCTTTCTTT. This sequence joins TRBV9 and TRBJ1-1; D unresolved. Germline V gene data show CDR1 as SGDLS and CDR2 as YYNGEE. The CDR3 is 13 amino acids. V gave up 0 bases and J gave up 1 base, with 4 bases separating them.

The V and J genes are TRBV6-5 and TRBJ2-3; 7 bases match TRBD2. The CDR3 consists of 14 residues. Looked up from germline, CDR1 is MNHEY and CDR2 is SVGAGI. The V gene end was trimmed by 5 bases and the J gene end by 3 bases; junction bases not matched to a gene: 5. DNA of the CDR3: TGTGCCAGCAGTGTTGGGGGGGTGACAGATACGCAGTATTTT. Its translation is CASSVGGVTDTQYF.

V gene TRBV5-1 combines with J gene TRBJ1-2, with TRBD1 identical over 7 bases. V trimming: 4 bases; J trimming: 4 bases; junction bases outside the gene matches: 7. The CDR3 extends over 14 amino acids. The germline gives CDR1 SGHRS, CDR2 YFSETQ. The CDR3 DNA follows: TGCGCCAGCAGCGTTACCGGGACAGCCTATGGCTACACCTTC. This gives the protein CASSVTGTAYGYTF. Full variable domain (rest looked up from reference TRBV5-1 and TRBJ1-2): KAGVTQTPRYLIKTRGQQVTLSCSPISGHRSVSWYQQTPGQGLQFLFEYFSETQRNKGNFPGRFSGRQFSNSRSEMNVSTLELGDSALYLCASSVTGTAYGYTFGSGTRLTVV.

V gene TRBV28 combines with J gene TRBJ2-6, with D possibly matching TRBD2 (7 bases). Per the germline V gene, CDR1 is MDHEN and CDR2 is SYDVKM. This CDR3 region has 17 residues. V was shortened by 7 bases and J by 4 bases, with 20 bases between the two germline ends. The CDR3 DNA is TGTGCCAGCATAAGGACCGGGGGGCGTCGAGGGGCCAACGTCCTGACTTTC. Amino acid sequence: CASIRTGGRRGANVLTF.

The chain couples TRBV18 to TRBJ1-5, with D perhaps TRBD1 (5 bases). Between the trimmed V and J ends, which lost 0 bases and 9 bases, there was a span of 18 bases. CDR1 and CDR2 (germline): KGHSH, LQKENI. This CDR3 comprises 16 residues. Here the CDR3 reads CASSPPSSQGLRPQHF. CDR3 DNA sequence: TGTGCCAGCTCACCACCGAGCTCGCAGGGCCTAAGGCCCCAGCATTTT.